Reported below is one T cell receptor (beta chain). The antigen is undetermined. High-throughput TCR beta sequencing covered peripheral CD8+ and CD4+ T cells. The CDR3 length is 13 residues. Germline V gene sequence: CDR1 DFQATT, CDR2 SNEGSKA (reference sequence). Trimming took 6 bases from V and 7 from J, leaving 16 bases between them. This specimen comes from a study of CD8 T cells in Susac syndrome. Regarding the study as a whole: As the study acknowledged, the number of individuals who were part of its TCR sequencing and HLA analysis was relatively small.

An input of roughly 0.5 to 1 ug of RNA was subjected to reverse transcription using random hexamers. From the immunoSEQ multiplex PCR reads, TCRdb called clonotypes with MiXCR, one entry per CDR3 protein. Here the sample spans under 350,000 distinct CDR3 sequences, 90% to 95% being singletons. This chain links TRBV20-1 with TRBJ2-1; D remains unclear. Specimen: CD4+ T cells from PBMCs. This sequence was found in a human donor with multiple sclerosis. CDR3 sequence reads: CSAPNPPQNEQFF. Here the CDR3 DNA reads TGCAGTGCCCCCAACCCTCCTCAGAATGAGCAGTTCTTC.